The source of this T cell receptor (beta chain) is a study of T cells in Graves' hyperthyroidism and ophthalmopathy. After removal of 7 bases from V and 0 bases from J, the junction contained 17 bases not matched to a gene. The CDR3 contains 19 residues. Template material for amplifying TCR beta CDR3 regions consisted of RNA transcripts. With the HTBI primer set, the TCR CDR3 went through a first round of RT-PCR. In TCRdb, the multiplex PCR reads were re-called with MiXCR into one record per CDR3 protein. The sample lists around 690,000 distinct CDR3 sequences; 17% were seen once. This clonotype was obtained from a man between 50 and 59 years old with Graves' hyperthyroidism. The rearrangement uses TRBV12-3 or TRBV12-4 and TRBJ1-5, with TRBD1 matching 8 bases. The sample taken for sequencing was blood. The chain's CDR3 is CASTASRTGNDYSNQPQHF. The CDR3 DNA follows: TGTGCCAGCACGGCGTCCCGGACAGGGAATGATTATAGCAATCAGCCCCAGCATTTT.